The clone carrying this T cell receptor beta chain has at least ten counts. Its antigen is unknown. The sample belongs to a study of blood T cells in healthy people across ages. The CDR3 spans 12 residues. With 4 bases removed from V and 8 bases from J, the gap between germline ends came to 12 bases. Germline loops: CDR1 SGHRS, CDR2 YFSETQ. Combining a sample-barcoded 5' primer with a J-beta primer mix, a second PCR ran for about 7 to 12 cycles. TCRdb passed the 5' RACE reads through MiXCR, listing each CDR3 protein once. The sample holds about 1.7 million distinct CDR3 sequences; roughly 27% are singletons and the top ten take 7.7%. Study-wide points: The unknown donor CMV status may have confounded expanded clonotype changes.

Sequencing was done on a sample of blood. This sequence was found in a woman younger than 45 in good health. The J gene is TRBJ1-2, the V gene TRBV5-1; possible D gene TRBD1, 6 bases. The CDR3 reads CASSVQGDGYTF. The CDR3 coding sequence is TGCGCCAGCAGCGTACAGGGAGACGGCTACACCTTC.